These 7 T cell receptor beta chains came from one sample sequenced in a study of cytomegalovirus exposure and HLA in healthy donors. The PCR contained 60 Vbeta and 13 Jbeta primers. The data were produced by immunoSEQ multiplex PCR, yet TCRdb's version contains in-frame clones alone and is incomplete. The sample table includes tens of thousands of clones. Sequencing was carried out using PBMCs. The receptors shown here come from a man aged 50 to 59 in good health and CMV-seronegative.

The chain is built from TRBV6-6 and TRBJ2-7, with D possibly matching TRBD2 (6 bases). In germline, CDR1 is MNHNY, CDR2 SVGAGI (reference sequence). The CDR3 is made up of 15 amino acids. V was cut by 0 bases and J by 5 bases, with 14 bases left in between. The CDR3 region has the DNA TGTGCCAGCAGTTACTCGGCGGGGTTTCTCGACGAGCAGTACTTC. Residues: CASSYSAGFLDEQYF.

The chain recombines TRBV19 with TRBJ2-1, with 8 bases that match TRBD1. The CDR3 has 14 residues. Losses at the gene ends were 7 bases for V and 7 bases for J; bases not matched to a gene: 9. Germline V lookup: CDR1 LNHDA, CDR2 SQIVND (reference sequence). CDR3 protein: CASNGAGGSNEQFF. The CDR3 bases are TGTGCCAGTAATGGGGCAGGGGGCTCAAATGAGCAGTTCTTC. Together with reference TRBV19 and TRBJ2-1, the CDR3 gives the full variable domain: DGGITQSPKYLFRKEGQNVTLSCEQNLNHDAMYWYRQDPGQGLRLIYYSQIVNDFQKGDIAEGYSVSREKKESFPLTVTSAQKNPTAFYLCASNGAGGSNEQFFGPGTRLTVL.

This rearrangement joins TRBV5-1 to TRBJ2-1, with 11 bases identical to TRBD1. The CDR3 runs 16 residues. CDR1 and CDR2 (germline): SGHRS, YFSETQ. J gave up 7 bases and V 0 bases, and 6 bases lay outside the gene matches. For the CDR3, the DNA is TGCGCCAGCAGCTTGGGGGGACAGGGGGTGGCTAATGAGCAGTTCTTC. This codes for CASSLGGQGVANEQFF.

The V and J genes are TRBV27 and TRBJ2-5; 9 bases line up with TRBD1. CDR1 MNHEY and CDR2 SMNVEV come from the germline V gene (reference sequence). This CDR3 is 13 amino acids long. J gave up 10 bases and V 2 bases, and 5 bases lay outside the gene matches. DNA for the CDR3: TGTGCCAGCAGTTTAACGAACAGGGGGCTCCAGTACTTC. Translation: CASSLTNRGLQYF.

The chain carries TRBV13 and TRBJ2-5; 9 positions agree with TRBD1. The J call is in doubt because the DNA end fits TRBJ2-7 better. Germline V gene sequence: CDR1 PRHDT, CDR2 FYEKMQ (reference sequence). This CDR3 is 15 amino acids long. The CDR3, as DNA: TGTGCCAGCAGCCCTTCACCGGGACAGGGAAACGAGCAGTACTTC. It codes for CASSPSPGQGNEQYF.

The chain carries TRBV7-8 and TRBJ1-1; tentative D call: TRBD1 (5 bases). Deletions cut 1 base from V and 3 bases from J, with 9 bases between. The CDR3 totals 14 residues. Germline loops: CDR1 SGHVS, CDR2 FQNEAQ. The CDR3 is CASSLVTADTEAFF. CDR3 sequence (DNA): TGTGCCAGCAGCTTAGTGACAGCTGACACTGAAGCTTTCTTT.

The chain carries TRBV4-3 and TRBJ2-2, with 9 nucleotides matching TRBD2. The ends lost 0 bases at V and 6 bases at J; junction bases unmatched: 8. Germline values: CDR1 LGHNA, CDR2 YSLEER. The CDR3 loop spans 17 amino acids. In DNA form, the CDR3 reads TGCGCCAGCAGCCAAGATCACCGCGGGGGGGCGTCCGGGGAGCTGTTTTTT. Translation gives CASSQDHRGGASGELFF.